The sequence of this TCR beta chain was determined in a study of T-cell memory formation after mild COVID-19. For the study at large: Largely, the TCR clusters proved donor specific. Study-wide findings and caveats: Several responding clones turned up in pre-infection memory, indicating that cross-reactive memory may have taken part. While clones contracting from day 15 to 85 were balanced between CD4 and CD8, later expanders leaned CD4+.

With 2 bases removed from V and 0 bases from J, the gap between germline ends came to 10 bases. This CDR3 contains 16 residues. Germline loops: CDR1 SGHTA, CDR2 FQGTGA. This clonotype was recorded at least ten times. Its antigen is unknown. 5'RACE with constant-segment primers built TCRalpha and TCRbeta cDNA libraries with UMIs. TCRdb ran MiXCR on the 5' RACE reads and lists one entry per CDR3 protein. This table has some 350,000 distinct CDR3 sequences, 15% appearing once. The genes are TRBV7-3 and TRBJ2-2, with no clear D. Sequencing was carried out using PBMCs or a T cell subset sorted from them (not recorded which). This TCR was recovered from a man between 18 and 35 years old who had mild COVID-19 (a few samples of this study predate the infection). Cell type and time point are not known. In DNA form, the CDR3 reads TGTGCCAGCAGCTTACTTCCGGTATCGAACACCGGGGAGCTGTTTTTT. Its protein is CASSLLPVSNTGELFF.